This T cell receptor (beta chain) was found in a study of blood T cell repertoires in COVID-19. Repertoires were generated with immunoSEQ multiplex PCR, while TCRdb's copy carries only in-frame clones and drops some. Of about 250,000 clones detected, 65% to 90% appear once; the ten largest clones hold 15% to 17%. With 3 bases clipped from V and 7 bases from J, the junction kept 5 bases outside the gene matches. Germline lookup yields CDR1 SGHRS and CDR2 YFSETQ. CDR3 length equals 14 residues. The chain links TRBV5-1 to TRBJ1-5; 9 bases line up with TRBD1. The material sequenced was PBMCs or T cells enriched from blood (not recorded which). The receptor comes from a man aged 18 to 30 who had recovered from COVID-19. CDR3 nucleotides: TGCGCCAGCAGCTCGGGGACAGGGAGCCAGCCCCAGCATTTT. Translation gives CASSSGTGSQPQHF.